The source of this T cell receptor beta chain is a study of blood T cell repertoires in COVID-19. Study context: Acute-phase and convalescent COVID-19 samples originated in the United States, Italy and Spain. From T cells, B-cell-depleted T cells, or PBMCs came the material, which was cDNA or gDNA.

Germline CDR1 and CDR2: MDHEN and SYDVKM. Between the trimmed V and J ends, which lost 5 bases and 5 bases, there was a span of 9 bases. The CDR3 consists of 12 residues. Per the original methods: Amplifying reference gene primers gave estimates of nucleated cell counts. Measured with immunoSEQ multiplex PCR; TCRdb has only the in-frame clones, and not every one. Clonal size and the V and J genes are those of that table, whereas D and trimming came from the DNA. Among hundreds of thousands of clones listed, approximately 87% were seen once. Sequenced input: peripheral blood. The chain recombines TRBV28 with TRBJ1-2; D may be TRBD1 (6 bases). The TCR sequence derives from a woman between 45 and 60 years old who had recovered from COVID-19. This CDR3 reads CASSTQGYGYTF. CDR3 sequence (DNA): TGTGCCAGCAGTACACAGGGTTATGGCTACACCTTC.